Shown below are 9 T cell receptor beta chains from a single sample sequenced in a study of blood T cell repertoires in COVID-19. The method was immunoSEQ multiplex PCR; TCRdb's version includes in-frame clones alone and lacks a portion of them. The sample records roughly 22,000 clones, approximately 90% being singletons. Sequenced input: peripheral blood. Source of these receptors: an older man with active COVID-19.

V usage is TRBV9 and J usage is TRBJ2-2; D is unclear. Germline V gene sequence: CDR1 SGDLS, CDR2 YYNGEE. Trimming removed 7 bases at V and 4 bases at J, with 17 bases between. This CDR3 is 15 amino acids long. CDR3 protein: CASATQALGTGELFF. In DNA form, the CDR3 reads TGTGCCAGCGCCACCCAAGCGTTGGGCACCGGGGAGCTGTTTTTT.

CDR3 region: CASRPSRATNEKLFF. The CDR3 DNA reads TGTGCCAGCAGGCCAAGCAGGGCAACTAATGAAAAACTGTTTTTT. This chain links TRBV28 with TRBJ1-4; D possibly corresponds to TRBD1 (5 bases). The V end was cut by 6 bases, the J end by 0 bases, with 11 bases between. The germline V gene encodes CDR1 MDHEN and CDR2 SYDVKM. The CDR3 consists of 15 residues.

The chain combines TRBV5-5 with TRBJ2-7; 10 bases are shared with TRBD1. Germline V CDR1 and CDR2: SGHKS, YYEKEE (reference sequence). CDR3 length: 14 amino acids. Trimming took 0 bases from V and 3 from J; bases not matched to a gene: 0. CDR3 residues: CASSLGDRGYEQYF. The CDR3 DNA reads as TGTGCCAGCAGCTTGGGGGACAGGGGCTACGAGCAGTACTTC.

This chain links TRBV18 with TRBJ2-7, with 10 bases aligning to TRBD2. This CDR3 region has 15 residues. V shed 6 bases, J shed 2 bases, and the junction held 7 bases outside the gene matches. Germline CDR1 and CDR2: KGHSH and LQKENI. CDR3: CASSPRTSGPYEQYF. CDR3 nucleotide sequence: TGTGCCAGCTCGCCTCGGACTAGCGGACCCTACGAGCAGTACTTC.

CDR3 sequence reads: CASSLGGYSGAGVGELFF. In DNA form, the CDR3 reads TGTGCCAGCAGCTTAGGAGGGTACAGTGGCGCGGGAGTGGGGGAGCTGTTTTTT. The chain links TRBV7-2 to TRBJ2-2, with TRBD2 matching over 7 bases. Germline V gene lookup returns CDR1 SGHTA and CDR2 FQGNSA. The CDR3 is 18 residues long. V shed 1 base and J 8 bases; nucleotides not matched to a gene: 16.

The rearrangement links TRBV30 to TRBJ1-2; maybe TRBD1 (6 bases). The CDR3 contains 16 residues. CDR1 is GTSNPN, CDR2 SVGIG, per germline (reference sequence). V gave up 4 bases and J gave up 5 bases, with 23 bases separating them. DNA of the CDR3: TGTGCCTGGAACCGGAACACAGTCAGGGGAGAGTATGGCTACACCTTC. Translating gives CAWNRNTVRGEYGYTF.

The chain is built from TRBV28 and TRBJ2-7; a weak D match, TRBD1 (5 bases). Between the trimmed V and J ends, which lost 6 bases and 5 bases, there was a span of 11 bases. CDR1 MDHEN and CDR2 SYDVKM come from the germline V gene. The CDR3 is 12 residues long. The CDR3 DNA is TGTGCCAGCAGCTCAGGGTCGCACGAGCAGTACTTC. Its translation is CASSSGSHEQYF.

J is TRBJ1-2 and V is TRBV6-5; the match to TRBD1 covers 7 bases. V trimming: 5 bases; J trimming: 2 bases; junction bases outside the gene matches: 5. Germline CDR1 reads MNHEY; CDR2 reads SVGAGI. The CDR3 loop spans 14 amino acids. This chain's CDR3 is CASSTGDTNYGYTF. The CDR3 nucleotides read TGTGCCAGCAGTACAGGGGATACGAACTATGGCTACACCTTC.

The V gene is TRBV28, the J gene TRBJ2-7; D gene ambiguous. The CDR3 is 12 amino acids. V lost 6 bases, J lost 1 base, and 7 bases lay in between. Germline V lookup: CDR1 MDHEN, CDR2 SYDVKM. CDR3 nucleotides: TGTGCCAGCAGGGCGGTTTCCTACGAGCAGTACTTC. Protein sequence: CASRAVSYEQYF.